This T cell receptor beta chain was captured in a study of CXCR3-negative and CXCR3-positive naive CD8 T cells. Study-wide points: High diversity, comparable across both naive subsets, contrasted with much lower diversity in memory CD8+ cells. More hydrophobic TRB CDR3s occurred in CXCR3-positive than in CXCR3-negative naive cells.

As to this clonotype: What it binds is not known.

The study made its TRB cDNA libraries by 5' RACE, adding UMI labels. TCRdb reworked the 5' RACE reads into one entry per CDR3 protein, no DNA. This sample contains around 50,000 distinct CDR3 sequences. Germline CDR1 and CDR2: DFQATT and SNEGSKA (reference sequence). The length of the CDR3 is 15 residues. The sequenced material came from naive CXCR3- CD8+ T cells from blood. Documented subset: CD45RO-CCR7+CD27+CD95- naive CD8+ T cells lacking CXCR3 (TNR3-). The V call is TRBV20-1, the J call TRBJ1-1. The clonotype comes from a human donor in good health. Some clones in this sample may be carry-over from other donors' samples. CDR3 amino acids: CSARDSFGGEVGAFF.